The 13 T cell receptor beta chains listed next were all sequenced from one sample in a study of cytomegalovirus exposure and HLA in healthy donors. The PCR was carried out with 60 Vbeta primers and 13 Jbeta primers. Method: immunoSEQ multiplex PCR; TCRdb's copy keeps in-frame clones and lacks some. Among approximately 60,000 clones listed, about 80% were seen once. Sequencing was carried out using PBMCs. The receptors originated from a man aged 40-55 years in good health and CMV-seronegative.

The chain has TRBV15 and TRBJ2-1; no clear D gene. Germline V gene data show CDR1 as LNHNV and CDR2 as YYDKDF (reference sequence). The CDR3 is 12 residues long. Trimming took 0 bases from V and 10 from J, leaving 7 bases between them. CDR3 in amino acids: CATSRDGREQFF. The CDR3 DNA is TGTGCCACCAGCAGAGATGGCAGGGAGCAGTTCTTC. Variable domain in full (rest from reference TRBV15 and TRBJ2-1): DAMVIQNPRYQVTQFGKPVTLSCSQTLNHNVMYWYQQKSSQAPKLLFHYYDKDFNNEADTPDNFQSRRPNTSFCFLDIRSPGLGDTAMYLCATSRDGREQFFGPGTRLTVL.

The gene calls are TRBV6-5 and TRBJ1-1, with D possibly TRBD1 on 5 matching bases. Germline-derived CDR1 and CDR2 are MNHEY and SVGAGI. V dropped 5 bases and J dropped 4 bases, with 17 bases sitting between them. CDR3 length equals 15 residues. For the CDR3, the DNA is TGTGCCAGCAGTGGACATCCCCCGGGCAGCACTGAAGCTTTCTTT. Protein sequence: CASSGHPPGSTEAFF.

The chain recombines TRBV9 with TRBJ2-2, with 7 bases that match TRBD1. Germline assignment: CDR1 SGDLS and CDR2 YYNGEE. This CDR3 spans 16 amino acids. V lost 0 bases to trimming and J lost 9 bases; unmatched junction nucleotides: 11. The CDR3 bases are TGTGCCAGCAGCGTAGAGAGACAGGGTGCGTCCCGGGAGCTGTTTTTT. It specifies CASSVERQGASRELFF. Together with reference TRBV9 and TRBJ2-2, the CDR3 gives the full variable domain: DSGVTQTPKHLITATGQRVTLRCSPRSGDLSVYWYQQSLDQGLQFLIQYYNGEERAKGNILERFSAQQFPDLHSELNLSSLELGDSALYFCASSVERQGASRELFFGEGSRLTVL.

The chain couples TRBV5-1 to TRBJ1-2; D not certain. Trimming stripped 4 bases from V and 8 bases from J, with 12 bases between. The germline CDR1 and CDR2 sequences are SGHRS and YFSETQ. The length of the CDR3 is 12 residues. The CDR3: CASSASDEGYTF. The CDR3 DNA sequence: TGCGCCAGCAGCGCCTCCGATGAGGGCTACACCTTC. The full variable domain, with the rest looked up from reference TRBV5-1 and TRBJ1-2, is KAGVTQTPRYLIKTRGQQVTLSCSPISGHRSVSWYQQTPGQGLQFLFEYFSETQRNKGNFPGRFSGRQFSNSRSEMNVSTLELGDSALYLCASSASDEGYTFGSGTRLTVV.

The V call is TRBV7-9, the J call TRBJ1-2; 12 nucleotides agree with TRBD1. The CDR3 has 16 amino acids. Germline-derived CDR1 and CDR2 are SEHNR and FQNEAQ (reference sequence). Trimming cost V 5 bases and J 6 bases; bases outside gene matches: 10. The DNA of the CDR3 is TGTGCCAGCAGCCCGTATCGGGACAGGGGGCAAAATGGCTACACCTTC. This codes for CASSPYRDRGQNGYTF.

The chain carries TRBV6-1 and TRBJ1-3; 8 positions agree with TRBD1. The germline CDR1 and CDR2 sequences are MNHNS and SASEGT. V trimming: 6 bases; J trimming: 6 bases; junction bases outside the gene matches: 4. This CDR3 spans 13 amino acids. As DNA, the CDR3 is TGTGCCAGCAGGGCGACAGGGGAAAACACCATATATTTT. This encodes CASRATGENTIYF.

This clone has a handful of counts. The gene calls are TRBV7-2 and TRBJ2-6; 9 bases are shared with TRBD1. V was clipped by 8 bases and J by 3 bases; unmatched bases: 11. Germline V gene lookup returns CDR1 SGHTA and CDR2 FQGNSA. This CDR3 spans 17 amino acids. This chain's CDR3 is CASLEGTGSYGANVLTF. The CDR3 DNA follows: TGTGCCAGCTTGGAAGGGACAGGGTCTTATGGGGCCAACGTCCTGACTTTC.

CDR3 DNA: TGCGCCAGCAGCCAAGGCACTAGCGGGGAGACGCAGTATTTT. It codes for CASSQGTSGETQYF. The chain carries TRBV4-3 and TRBJ2-3; 10 nucleotides align to TRBD2. V trimming: 1 base; J trimming: 9 bases; junction bases outside the gene matches: 4. The CDR3 sequence is 14 residues long. CDR1 and CDR2 from the germline V gene are LGHNA and YSLEER.

The gene calls are TRBV27 and TRBJ2-7, with TRBD1 matching 7 bases. The trim removed 5 bases at V and 2 bases at J, leaving 9 bases unmatched. Per the germline V gene, CDR1 is MNHEY and CDR2 is SMNVEV (reference sequence). The CDR3 extends over 15 amino acids. The DNA for the CDR3 is TGTGCCAGCAGTACCCTGGAGAGGGGGCCCTACGAGCAGTACTTC. Residues: CASSTLERGPYEQYF.

This clone has only one observation. This chain connects TRBV28 to TRBJ2-3; TRBD1 agrees at 10 bases. This CDR3 is 15 amino acids long. Trimming took 2 bases from V and 2 from J; bases not matched to a gene: 1. Germline V gives CDR1 MDHEN, CDR2 SYDVKM. The CDR3 DNA sequence: TGTGCCAGCAGTTTAGGGACAGGGGACACAGATACGCAGTATTTT. Translating gives CASSLGTGDTDTQYF.

The V call is TRBV6-5, the J call TRBJ2-2; maybe TRBD2 (6 bases). Germline V CDR1 and CDR2: MNHEY, SVGAGI. V was cut by 2 bases and J by 1 base, with 11 bases left in between. CDR3 length: 16 residues. The CDR3 DNA reads as TGTGCCAGCAGTTACGGAGGGACGGAGAACACCGGGGAGCTGTTTTTT. This translates into CASSYGGTENTGELFF.

The genes are TRBV6-5 and TRBJ2-2, with 9 bases aligning to TRBD1. This CDR3 has 14 amino acids. Losses at the gene ends were 7 bases for V and 7 bases for J; bases not matched to a gene: 7. Germline V gene sequence: CDR1 MNHEY, CDR2 SVGAGI. This chain's CDR3 is CASKLQGAIGELFF. CDR3 nucleotide sequence: TGTGCCAGCAAATTACAGGGGGCGATCGGGGAGCTGTTTTTT.

The chain carries TRBV30 and TRBJ1-2; D is uncertain. Germline lookup yields CDR1 GTSNPN and CDR2 SVGIG (reference sequence). Trimming took 8 bases from V and 8 from J, leaving 12 bases between them. This CDR3 is 10 amino acids long. The CDR3 is CAGRGKGYTF. DNA of the CDR3: TGTGCCGGAAGAGGGAAAGGCTACACCTTC. Full variable domain (missing parts from reference TRBV30 and TRBJ1-2): SQTIHQWPATLVQPVGSPLSLECTVEGTSNPNLYWYRQAAGRGLQLLFYSVGIGQISSEVPQNLSASRPQDRQFILSSKKLLLSDSGFYLCAGRGKGYTFGSGTRLTVV.